What follows are 18 T cell receptor beta chains derived from one specimen sequenced in a study of CD8+ T cells in alopecia areata. Treatment of the sample: oral pan-JAK inhibitor, 5-10 mg twice daily. Following extraction, RNA underwent reverse transcription to cDNA, which served as the sequencing template. Generated by immunoSEQ multiplex PCR, the TCRdb table keeps only in-frame clones and is missing some. The sample lists around 140,000 clones, about 59% occurring once. The specimen comprised CD8+ T cells sorted from blood, sampled at week 4, from a patient treated with tofacitinib. These receptors were taken from a human donor with alopecia areata.

This clone appeared once. V and J are TRBV27 and TRBJ2-5; D not resolved. The CDR3 is made up of 13 amino acids. Germline values: CDR1 MNHEY, CDR2 SMNVEV (reference sequence). V shed 2 bases and J shed 4 bases, with 8 bases lying between them. CDR3 coding DNA: TGTGCCAGCAGTTTAAGCTATCTAGAGACCCAGTACTTC. Protein: CASSLSYLETQYF.

This clone was found a few times. The chain links TRBV25-1 to TRBJ1-6; a weak D match, TRBD1 (5 bases). Trimming left V 3 bases short and J 0 bases short, with 9 bases between. The CDR3 totals 16 residues. The V gene's germline CDR1 is MGHDK and CDR2 SYGVNS. The CDR3 reads CASSDGGSSYNSPLHF. In nucleotides, the CDR3 is TGTGCCAGCAGTGATGGGGGGAGCTCCTATAATTCACCCCTCCACTTT.

The chain employs TRBV5-6 and TRBJ1-1; weak D call: TRBD1 (5 bases). V lost 6 bases and J lost 0, with 9 bases in between. The CDR3 is 13 residues long. CDR1 is SGHDT and CDR2 is YYEEEE in the germline V gene. For the CDR3, the DNA is TGTGCCAGCATGGACACACTGAACACTGAAGCTTTCTTT. Its translation: CASMDTLNTEAFF. Full variable domain (rest looked up from reference TRBV5-6 and TRBJ1-1): DAGVTQSPTHLIKTRGQQVTLRCSPKSGHDTVSWYQQALGQGPQFIFQYYEEEERQRGNFPDRFSGHQFPNYSSELNVNALLLGDSALYLCASMDTLNTEAFFGQGTRLTVV.

The rearrangement links TRBV6-4 to TRBJ2-2; D is perhaps TRBD1 (6 bases). V was trimmed by 6 bases and J by 6 bases, leaving 11 bases between them. Germline CDR1 MRHNA, CDR2 SNTAGT. The CDR3 covers 13 residues. CDR3 in amino acids: CASSGTLAGELFF. In DNA form, the CDR3 reads TGTGCCAGCAGCGGGACATTGGCCGGGGAGCTGTTTTTT.

The chain employs TRBV4-2 and TRBJ2-5; 7 nucleotides line up with TRBD1. The germline V gene has CDR1 LGHNA and CDR2 YNFKEQ. The length of the CDR3 is 13 residues. Germline trimming cut 4 bases from V and 2 bases from J; bases unmatched to any gene: 1. CDR3 region: CASSLGQQETQYF. DNA for the CDR3: TGTGCCAGCAGCCTGGGACAGCAAGAGACCCAGTACTTC.

The chain combines TRBV4-1 with TRBJ1-2; D possibly corresponds to TRBD1 (5 bases). V lost 0 bases and J lost 4, with 12 bases in between. Looked up from germline, CDR1 is MGHRA and CDR2 is YSYEKL. This CDR3 region has 15 residues. CDR3 amino acids: CASSQEEGLVYGYTF. The CDR3 region has the DNA TGCGCCAGCAGCCAAGAAGAGGGGCTCGTCTATGGCTACACCTTC.

In this sample, this clone turned up a few times. The rearrangement links TRBV10-3 to TRBJ1-5; no clear D. V was pared by 2 bases and J by 6 bases, with 14 bases between. The germline gives CDR1 ENHRY, CDR2 SYGVKD. The CDR3 is 15 amino acids. The CDR3 spells CAISEGGLSGQPQHF. The CDR3 DNA sequence: TGTGCCATCAGTGAGGGCGGACTCTCGGGTCAGCCCCAGCATTTT.

The chain employs TRBV27 and TRBJ2-1, with D perhaps matching TRBD1 or TRBD2 (6 bases each). V dropped 4 bases and J dropped 8 bases, with 15 bases sitting between them. Germline CDR1 reads MNHEY; CDR2 reads SMNVEV (reference sequence). The CDR3 has 14 residues. The CDR3 coding sequence is TGTGCCAGCAGTTCCCCCCCCGGGGGCGATGAGCAGTTCTTC. Encoded protein: CASSSPPGGDEQFF.

This clone came up many times. The V gene is TRBV6-5, the J gene TRBJ2-2, with D possibly matching TRBD2 (6 bases). V was trimmed by 4 bases and J by 2 bases, leaving 8 bases between them. The CDR3 is 14 residues long. Germline V lookup: CDR1 MNHEY, CDR2 SVGAGI. The CDR3 loop reads CASSSGTNTGELFF. The CDR3 DNA follows: TGTGCCAGCAGTTCCGGGACTAACACCGGGGAGCTGTTTTTT.

Written as DNA, the CDR3 is TGTGCCAGCAGTTACTGTGATCGGGGGTGCGAGCAGTACTTC. It translates to CASSYCDRGCEQYF. The chain employs TRBV6-5 and TRBJ2-7, with D maybe TRBD2 (6 bases). V was pared by 1 base and J by 6 bases, with 13 bases between. The germline V gene has CDR1 MNHEY and CDR2 SVGAGI. The CDR3 runs to 14 residues.

The V gene is TRBV5-4, the J gene TRBJ1-6; no reliable D call. V was clipped by 7 bases and J by 7 bases, with 12 bases between them. The CDR3 length is 13 residues. Looked up from germline, CDR1 is SGHNT and CDR2 is YYREEE (reference sequence). The CDR3: CASSVAPNSPLHF. The CDR3 DNA reads TGTGCCAGCTCAGTCGCCCCAAATTCACCCCTCCACTTT. Full variable domain (outside the CDR3, taken from reference TRBV5-4 and TRBJ1-6): ETGVTQSPTHLIKTRGQQVTLRCSSQSGHNTVSWYQQALGQGPQFIFQYYREEENGRGNFPPRFSGLQFPNYSSELNVNALELDDSALYLCASSVAPNSPLHFGNGTRLTVT.

This chain joins TRBV25-1 and TRBJ1-2, with 8 bases lining up with TRBD1. The CDR3 totals 14 residues. V gave up 5 bases and J gave up 7 bases; unmatched junction bases: 9. Germline V gene data show CDR1 as MGHDK and CDR2 as SYGVNS. Written as DNA, the CDR3 is TGTGCCAGCAGTCCGCAGGGGGCGCCGCGTGGCTACACCTTC. The encoded protein is CASSPQGAPRGYTF.

The chain joins TRBV7-2 to TRBJ1-5; D is possibly TRBD1 (5 bases). CDR1 and CDR2 from the germline V gene are SGHTA and FQGNSA. V lost 2 bases to trimming and J lost 5 bases, with 7 bases between them. This CDR3 is built from 13 residues. The CDR3 here is CASSLWDDQPQHF. CDR3 nucleotide sequence: TGTGCCAGCAGCTTATGGGACGATCAGCCCCAGCATTTT. Using reference TRBV7-2 and TRBJ1-5 for the parts outside the CDR3, the full variable domain is GAGVSQSPSNKVTEKGKDVELRCDPISGHTALYWYRQSLGQGLEFLIYFQGNSAPDKSGLPSDRFSAERTGGSVSTLTIQRTQQEDSAVYLCASSLWDDQPQHFGDGTRLSIL.

This clone was picked up a small number of times. V and J are TRBV7-9 and TRBJ1-5, with 7 nucleotides matching TRBD1. Germline V gives CDR1 SEHNR, CDR2 FQNEAQ (reference sequence). This CDR3 comprises 13 residues. V shed 5 bases, J shed 7 bases, and the junction held 5 bases outside the gene matches. This chain's CDR3 is CASSPTGRQPQHF. CDR3 bases: TGTGCCAGCAGCCCGACAGGGAGGCAGCCCCAGCATTTT.

This clone was seen only a few times. The rearrangement uses TRBV4-3 and TRBJ2-1; 12 nucleotides agree with TRBD2. This CDR3 has 16 residues. The ends lost 1 base at V and 3 bases at J; junction bases unmatched: 1. In germline, CDR1 is LGHNA, CDR2 YSLEER. The CDR3 coding sequence is TGCGCCAGCAGCCAAGGACTAGCGGGGGACTACAATGAGCAGTTCTTC. This sequence encodes CASSQGLAGDYNEQFF.

This chain connects TRBV9 to TRBJ1-1; D is ambiguous. Trimming pared 3 bases from V and 2 bases from J, leaving 11 bases between. Germline-derived CDR1 and CDR2 are SGDLS and YYNGEE. The CDR3 length is 14 residues. The CDR3 sequence: CASSDSADNTEAFF. DNA of the CDR3: TGTGCCAGCAGCGATAGTGCGGATAACACTGAAGCTTTCTTT.

The genes are TRBV9 and TRBJ1-2; D is ambiguous. Trimming took 3 bases from V and 5 from J, leaving 17 bases between them. Germline V lookup: CDR1 SGDLS, CDR2 YYNGEE. The CDR3 length is 15 residues. The CDR3 region is CASSGQRREAYGYTF. DNA of the CDR3: TGTGCCAGCAGCGGCCAGAGGAGGGAAGCGTATGGCTACACCTTC.

This clone was detected a few times. The CDR3 region has the DNA TGTGCCAGCACGACAGGCCCCAGGAACACTGAAGCTTTCTTT. This gives the protein CASTTGPRNTEAFF. The chain employs TRBV25-1 and TRBJ1-1; possibly TRBD1 for D (6 bases). The CDR3 sequence is 14 residues long. Trimming cost V 7 bases and J 1 base, with 13 bases left between them. CDR1 and CDR2 from the germline V gene are MGHDK and SYGVNS.